These T cell receptor beta chains were read from a single sample in a study of cytomegalovirus exposure and HLA in healthy donors. Data came from immunoSEQ multiplex PCR; TCRdb stores just in-frame clones and leaves some out. Altogether roughly 120,000 clones are present, 76% being singletons, with the ten largest covering more than 1.5%. Sequencing input: PBMCs. The receptors derive from a man aged 50 or older in good health and CMV-seronegative. The CDR3 runs from the conserved cysteine through the conserved F or W. D genes are given only for firm matches. Clone size, where shown, is once, few, many, or a class for clones that have expanded.

D gene | clone size | J gene | V gene | CDR3 DNA | CDR3 protein
TRBD1 | - | TRBJ1-1 | TRBV2 | TGTGCCAGCAGGTTCGACAGGGACGGGTTCTTTGAAGCTTTCTTT | CASRFDRDGFFEAFF
TRBD1 | - | TRBJ2-3 | TRBV28 | TGTGCCAGCACCCGCACAGGGGTAGCTTCGGATACGCAGTATTTT | CASTRTGVASDTQYF
TRBD1 | - | TRBJ1-2 | TRBV7-9 | TGTGCCAGCAGCTTAGCGGGGTTCGACAGGGGGCATGGCTACACCTTC | CASSLAGFDRGHGYTF
- | - | TRBJ2-7 | TRBV7-9 | TGTTCCAGCAGCCCCGGGGGCTACGAGCAGTACTTC | CSSSPGGYEQYF
- | - | TRBJ1-6 | TRBV6-5 | TGTGCCAGCAGTTACCCAGGGGCGGGTTCACCCCTCCACTTT | CASSYPGAGSPLHF
- | - | TRBJ1-2 | TRBV28 | TGTGCCAGCAGTTTGGGGGAGGTGGTAGGCTACACCTTC | CASSLGEVVGYTF
- | once | TRBJ1-1 | TRBV10-2 | TGCGCCAGCAGTGAGTCGGCGGGCATCAACACTGAAGCTTTCTTT | CASSESAGINTEAFF
TRBD1 | - | TRBJ2-7 | TRBV5-1 | TGCGCCAGCAGCTTGGGTCCAGGGGGCACTTCCTACGAGCAGTACTTC | CASSLGPGGTSYEQYF
- | - | TRBJ2-5 | TRBV6-6 | TGTGCCAGCAGACTCACAGGGCAAGAGACCCAGTACTTC | CASRLTGQETQYF
TRBD1 | - | TRBJ2-2 | TRBV5-1 | TGCGCCAGCAGCCCCAGACAGGGGGTTGACGGGGAGCTGTTTTTT | CASSPRQGVDGELFF
TRBD2 | - | TRBJ2-3 | TRBV7-7 | TGTGCCAGCAGCCCGGGACTAGCGGCTACAGATACGCAGTATTTT | CASSPGLAATDTQYF
- | - | TRBJ1-5 | TRBV19 | TGTGCCAGTAGAAACAGGGACGAAAGGGGAAATCAGCCCCAGCATTTT | CASRNRDERGNQPQHF
TRBD1 | - | TRBJ1-2 | TRBV19 | TGTGCCAGTAGTACAGTACACTCCTCCGGGACAGCTAACTATGGCTACACCTTC | CASSTVHSSGTANYGYTF
TRBD1 | - | TRBJ1-2 | TRBV19 | TGTGCCAGTACCCGGGACAGGGACGACAATCGACGCTTAAACTATGGCTACACCTTC | CASTRDRDDNRRLNYGYTF
TRBD1 | few | TRBJ1-2 | TRBV5-6 | TGTGCCAGCAGCACGGGGCCGGGACAGGCTCTTTCCGGCGACACCTTC | CASSTGPGQALSGDTF
- | once | TRBJ1-1 | TRBV6-5 | TGTGCCAGCAGTTACTTGGGGGGCACTGAAGCTTTCTTT | CASSYLGGTEAFF
TRBD1 | - | TRBJ2-1 | TRBV5-1 | TGCGCCAGCAGCTCGATGGACAGGGGGGGTTACGATGAGCAGTTCTTC | CASSSMDRGGYDEQFF
TRBD1 | - | TRBJ2-2 | TRBV10-3 | TGTGCCATCAGTGAGACGAGGGACAGCAACACCGGGGAGCTGTTTTTT | CAISETRDSNTGELFF
- | once | TRBJ2-2 | TRBV11-3 | TGTGCCAGCAGCTTAGCTGACACCGGGGAGCTGTTTTTT | CASSLADTGELFF
TRBD1 | - | TRBJ1-2 | TRBV19 | TGTGCCAGTAGTACCCCGGGACAGGGAGCCCACTATGGCTACACCTTC | CASSTPGQGAHYGYTF
- | - | TRBJ1-3 | TRBV7-6 | TGTGCCAGCAGTCCTATGGGGCTCTCTGGAAACACCATATATTTT | CASSPMGLSGNTIYF
- | - | TRBJ1-2 | TRBV6-5 | TGTGCCAGCAGGCACGGGGGGCCTCATGGCTACACCTTC | CASRHGGPHGYTF
TRBD2 | - | TRBJ2-3 | TRBV28 | TGTGCCAGCAGAGAAAGCGGGGGTTTAGATACGCAGTATTTT | CASRESGGLDTQYF
TRBD1 | - | TRBJ1-2 | TRBV15 | TGTGCCACCAGCAGAGATTCAGGGGGCATCTATGGCTACACCTTC | CATSRDSGGIYGYTF
- | - | TRBJ1-6 | TRBV4-3 | TGCGCCAGCAGCCAAGATCGGGTCGATTCACCCCTCCACTTT | CASSQDRVDSPLHF
- | - | TRBJ1-5 | TRBV28 | TGTGCCAGCAGTCTACCCAGGGAGCCCCAGCATTTT | CASSLPREPQHF
- | - | TRBJ1-1 | TRBV4-2 | TGTGCCAGCAGCTCCCGCCCAGTGAACACTGAAGCTTTCTTT | CASSSRPVNTEAFF
- | few | TRBJ1-5 | TRBV7-8 | TGTGCCAGCAGCTTAGACTCGATGAGCAATCAGCCCCAGCATTTT | CASSLDSMSNQPQHF
TRBD2 | few | TRBJ2-1 | TRBV4-2 | TGTGCCAGCAGCCAAGATGTGCCTAGCGGGGGTAATGAGCAGTTCTTC | CASSQDVPSGGNEQFF
TRBD1 | few | TRBJ1-5 | TRBV6-5 | TGTGCCAGCAGTCTGACAGGGGATCAGCCCCAGCATTTT | CASSLTGDQPQHF
- | - | TRBJ2-7 | TRBV11-2 | TGTGCCAGCAGCTTCGGGGGCGGGGGTTCCTACGAGCAGTACTTC | CASSFGGGGSYEQYF
- | - | TRBJ2-2 | TRBV7-8 | TGTGCCAGCAGCTCTGCGCGGGTCCCCCGGGGCGGGGAGCTGTTTTTT | CASSSARVPRGGELFF
TRBD1 | - | TRBJ2-1 | TRBV28 | TGTGCCAGCAGTTTCCACTACAGGGGACGGCAGTTCTTC | CASSFHYRGRQFF
TRBD2 | - | TRBJ2-3 | TRBV5-5 | TGTGCCAGCAGCTTAAATAGCGGGGAGGATACGCAGTATTTT | CASSLNSGEDTQYF
- | - | TRBJ1-2 | TRBV15 | TGTGCCACCAGCAGAGATCGGAGGGGCACTAACTATGGCTACACCTTC | CATSRDRRGTNYGYTF
- | once | TRBJ2-7 | TRBV2 | TGTGCCAGCAGCTTCGGGAACAGGGACTACGAGCAGTACTTC | CASSFGNRDYEQYF
- | - | TRBJ2-2 | TRBV5-7 | TGTGCCAGCAGCCTCCCGGACTACCCCACCGGGGAGCTGTTTTTT | CASSLPDYPTGELFF
- | - | TRBJ1-5 | TRBV30 | TGTGCCTGGAGTGTAGCCAGGGTGAGAGGAGGCAATCAGCCCCAGCATTTT | CAWSVARVRGGNQPQHF
- | - | TRBJ2-7 | TRBV6-1 | TGTGCCAGCACCAAAGGGGATAGGACCACCTACGAGCAGTACTTC | CASTKGDRTTYEQYF
TRBD2 | - | TRBJ2-7 | TRBV7-2 | TGTGCCAGCAGCCCCCTTAGCGGGCGGTCCTACGAGCAGTACTTC | CASSPLSGRSYEQYF
- | - | TRBJ1-3 | TRBV7-9 | TGTGCCAGCAGAGAGGGGGGAGGGTCAGGAAACACCATATATTTT | CASREGGGSGNTIYF
- | - | TRBJ1-1 | TRBV5-1 | TGCGCCAGCAGCTTGTTGCCAGGCTTACAGGAAGCTTTCTTT | CASSLLPGLQEAFF
- | - | TRBJ2-1 | TRBV7-6 | TGTGCCAGCAGCTTAGTCGGGAGTAGCGATGAGCAGTTCTTC | CASSLVGSSDEQFF
TRBD1 | once | TRBJ1-1 | TRBV6-6 | TGTGCCAGCAGTTACGGACAGGGATACACTGAAGCTTTCTTT | CASSYGQGYTEAFF
TRBD2 | few | TRBJ2-3 | TRBV5-4 | TGTGCCAGCAGCTTCGGGGGGTATAGCACAGATACGCAGTATTTT | CASSFGGYSTDTQYF
- | - | TRBJ1-6 | TRBV12-5 | TGTGCTAGTGCCCTGGGGGGCTATAATTCACCCCTCCACTTT | CASALGGYNSPLHF
- | - | TRBJ2-1 | TRBV5-1 | TGCGCCAGCAGCTTGGCCCCCCCTAACAATGAGCAGTTCTTC | CASSLAPPNNEQFF
- | few | TRBJ1-1 | TRBV6-1 | TGTGCCAGCAGTGCGTGGCAGGGCGGGGGCACTGAAGCTTTCTTT | CASSAWQGGGTEAFF
- | - | TRBJ1-2 | TRBV7-9 | TGTTCCAGCAGCTTAGGTCGAGGGATTGGCTATGGCTACACCTTC | CSSSLGRGIGYGYTF
- | few | TRBJ1-1 | TRBV6-5 | TGTGCCAGCAGACGGAGTGGGGGCGGGACTGAAGCTTTCTTT | CASRRSGGGTEAFF
- | - | TRBJ1-5 | TRBV7-2 | TGTGCCAGCAGCTCGGTCGTTCAAGTAAATCAGCCCCAGCATTTT | CASSSVVQVNQPQHF
- | - | TRBJ2-3 | TRBV11-2 | TGTGCCAGCAGCTTAAACCCTGGGGCAACAGATACGCAGTATTTT | CASSLNPGATDTQYF
TRBD2 | - | TRBJ2-5 | TRBV4-1 | TGCGCCAGCAGCCGAGCGGGACTAGCGGGGGACGGGACCCAGTACTTC | CASSRAGLAGDGTQYF
- | - | TRBJ2-6 | TRBV5-6 | TGTGCCAGCAGCCCAGGGTCTGGGGCCAACGTCCTGACTTTC | CASSPGSGANVLTF